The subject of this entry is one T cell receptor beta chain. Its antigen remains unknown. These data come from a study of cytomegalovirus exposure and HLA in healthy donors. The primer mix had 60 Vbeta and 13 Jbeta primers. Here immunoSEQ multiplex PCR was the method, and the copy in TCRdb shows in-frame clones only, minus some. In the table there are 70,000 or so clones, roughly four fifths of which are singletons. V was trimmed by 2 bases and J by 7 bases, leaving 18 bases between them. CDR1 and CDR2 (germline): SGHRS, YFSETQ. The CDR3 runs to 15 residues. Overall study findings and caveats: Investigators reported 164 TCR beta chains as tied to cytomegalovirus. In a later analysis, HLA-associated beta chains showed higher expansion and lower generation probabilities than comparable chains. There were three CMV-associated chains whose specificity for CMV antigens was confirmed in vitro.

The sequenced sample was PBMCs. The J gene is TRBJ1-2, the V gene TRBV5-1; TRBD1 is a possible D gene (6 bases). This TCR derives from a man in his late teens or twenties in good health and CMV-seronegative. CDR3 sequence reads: CASSFGWGGVSGYTF. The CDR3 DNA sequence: TGCGCCAGCAGCTTTGGTTGGGGGGGCGTCAGTGGCTACACCTTC.